Listed here are 30 T cell receptor beta chains from one sample, sequenced in a study of identical twins. TCRdb redid the calling of the 5' RACE reads with MiXCR, one entry per CDR3 protein. There are 350,000 to 500,000 distinct CDR3 sequences in the sample; roughly 20% occur only once, and around 12% lies in the top ten. Material for sequencing was naive T cells sorted from blood. The receptors derive from a man aged 45-65 years in good health.

This sequence joins TRBV21-1 and TRBJ1-5; the D call TRBD1 from the table was never checked on the DNA. TRBV21-1 has pseudogene status. The CDR3 length is 14 residues. CDR3 in amino acids: CASSKARGKQPQHF. CDR3 coding DNA: TGTGCCAGCAGCAAGGCCAGGGGGAAACAGCCCCAGCATTTT.

This clonotype was counted only a few times. This chain joins TRBV15 and TRBJ2-7; D may correspond to TRBD1 or TRBD2 (5 bases each). CDR1 and CDR2 from the germline V gene are LNHNV and YYDKDF (reference sequence). Between the trimmed V and J ends, which lost 4 bases and 2 bases, there was a span of 15 bases. This CDR3 spans 15 amino acids. Here the CDR3 DNA reads TGTGCCACCAGCACCACGGGGCTCGAGACCTACGAGCAGTACTTC. It encodes CATSTTGLETYEQYF.

The rearrangement joins TRBV15 to TRBJ2-5; the D is unclear. CDR1 LNHNV and CDR2 YYDKDF come from the germline V gene (reference sequence). The CDR3 covers 15 residues. With 5 bases removed from V and 1 base from J, the gap between germline ends came to 14 bases. In DNA form, the CDR3 reads TGTGCCACCAGCCCGATGGTCAGAATCCAAGAGACCCAGTACTTC. Amino acid sequence: CATSPMVRIQETQYF.

This clonotype was counted between two and nine times. V gene TRBV5-6 combines with J gene TRBJ1-2, with D perhaps matching TRBD1 (6 bases). The germline CDR1 and CDR2 sequences are SGHDT and YYEEEE. The CDR3 is made up of 17 amino acids. Trimming took off 3 bases at V and 4 bases at J, with 22 bases between the two ends. This CDR3 reads CASSSVTTGRNSYGYTF. DNA for the CDR3: TGTGCCAGCAGCTCCGTCACTACAGGGCGGAACTCCTATGGCTACACCTTC.

J is TRBJ2-2 and V is TRBV27, with D possibly matching TRBD1 (5 bases). Trimming removed 5 bases from V and 3 bases from J, with 16 bases in between. This CDR3 has 16 residues. Germline CDR1 reads MNHEY; CDR2 reads SMNVEV (reference sequence). As DNA, the CDR3 is TGTGCCAGCAGTCCGCTGACAGAGACTTACACCGGGGAGCTGTTTTTT. Protein: CASSPLTETYTGELFF.

This clonotype was picked up a small number of times. This rearrangement joins TRBV6-2 or TRBV6-3 to TRBJ2-7; 10 bases agree with TRBD2. The CDR3 is made up of 16 amino acids. Germline V gives CDR1 MNHEY, CDR2 SVGEGT. V was pared by 0 bases and J by 2 bases, with 4 bases of the junction left unmatched. The CDR3 sequence: CASSYSERGGPYEQYF. In DNA form, the CDR3 reads TGTGCCAGCAGTTACTCAGAGCGGGGGGGCCCCTACGAGCAGTACTTC.

The chain has TRBV20-1 and TRBJ2-2, with TRBD1 matching over 9 bases. Germline V gene sequence: CDR1 DFQATT, CDR2 SNEGSKA (reference sequence). The CDR3 spans 16 residues. The trim removed 0 bases at V and 3 bases at J, leaving 5 bases unmatched. The CDR3 loop is CSARDIRTGDTGELFF. In DNA form, the CDR3 reads TGCAGTGCTAGAGACATCAGGACAGGGGACACCGGGGAGCTGTTTTTT.

In this sample, this clonotype turned up many times. The V gene is TRBV5-1, the J gene TRBJ2-7, with D possibly TRBD2 on 5 matching bases. Deletions cut 1 base from V and 7 bases from J, with 6 bases between. This CDR3 is built from 11 residues. Germline CDR1 and CDR2: SGHRS and YFSETQ. CDR3 amino acids: CASSLTGEQYF. CDR3 nucleotide sequence: TGCGCCAGCAGCTTGACGGGAGAGCAGTACTTC.

The V call is TRBV18, the J call TRBJ1-2, with D unresolved. Trimming took off 2 bases at V and 3 bases at J, with 7 bases between the two ends. CDR3 length equals 13 residues. CDR1 is KGHSH, CDR2 LQKENI, per germline. This chain's CDR3 is CASSPGYDYGYTF. The CDR3 DNA is TGTGCCAGCTCACCAGGGTACGACTATGGCTACACCTTC.

This clonotype has a count of ten or more. The V gene is TRBV12-3 or TRBV12-4, the J gene TRBJ1-2; 7 nucleotides line up with TRBD1. With V trimmed by 5 bases and J by 6 bases, 6 bases remained unmatched. This CDR3 is built from 13 residues. This chain's CDR3 is CASSRGQTHGYTF. The DNA for the CDR3 is TGTGCCAGCAGTAGGGGACAGACACATGGCTACACCTTC.

This clonotype was recorded a few times. V is TRBV6-5 and J is TRBJ1-2, with 7 nucleotides matching TRBD1. V was pared by 0 bases and J by 4 bases, with 8 bases of the junction left unmatched. Germline CDR1 and CDR2: MNHEY and SVGAGI. This CDR3 has 16 residues. The CDR3 spells CASSYSYQGGGYGYTF. For the CDR3, the DNA is TGTGCCAGCAGTTACTCGTATCAGGGGGGAGGCTATGGCTACACCTTC.

The rearrangement links TRBV10-3 to TRBJ2-1, with TRBD2 identical over 14 bases. CDR3 size: 18 residues. Germline CDR1 is ENHRY and CDR2 is SYGVKD. With 2 bases clipped from V and 1 base from J, the junction kept 4 bases outside the gene matches. CDR3 in amino acids: CAISEGLAGGGSYNEQFF. The CDR3 coding sequence is TGTGCCATCAGTGAGGGACTAGCGGGGGGTGGGTCCTACAATGAGCAGTTCTTC.

This clonotype was seen ten or more times. The chain carries TRBV5-1 and TRBJ2-7; D call uncertain. This CDR3 has 14 amino acids. V dropped 0 bases and J dropped 0 bases, with 7 bases sitting between them. Germline-derived CDR1 and CDR2 are SGHRS and YFSETQ. CDR3 sequence (DNA): TGCGCCAGCAGCTTGGTGGAAAGCTCCTACGAGCAGTACTTC. This translates into CASSLVESSYEQYF.

This clonotype was found many times. V is TRBV20-1 and J is TRBJ2-3; 10 nucleotides line up with TRBD2. The CDR3 is 16 amino acids. V was pared by 5 bases and J by 8 bases, with 16 bases of the junction left unmatched. Germline V gene data show CDR1 as DFQATT and CDR2 as SNEGSKA (reference sequence). The CDR3 DNA is TGCAGTGCTCCCGGCCCTTTTAGCGGGGGGAGAACTACGCAGTATTTT. Its protein product is CSAPGPFSGGRTTQYF.

This rearrangement joins TRBV7-9 to TRBJ2-7; D gene unclear. The germline gives CDR1 SEHNR, CDR2 FQNEAQ (reference sequence). Deletions cut 2 bases from V and 2 bases from J, with 10 bases between. The CDR3 is made up of 14 amino acids. CDR3 nucleotides: TGTGCCAGCAGCTTAACCCAGACGCCCTACGAGCAGTACTTC. Translating gives CASSLTQTPYEQYF.

The chain combines TRBV5-1 with TRBJ2-6; maybe TRBD2 (5 bases). Per germline, CDR1 SGHRS and CDR2 YFSETQ. This CDR3 comprises 14 residues. The ends were cut back, 6 bases at V and 0 bases at J, with 7 bases in the middle. The chain's CDR3 is CASKEDSGANVLTF. DNA of the CDR3: TGCGCCAGCAAGGAGGACTCTGGGGCCAACGTCCTGACTTTC.

This clonotype was counted only a few times. The chain is built from TRBV11-1 and TRBJ2-1; D remains ambiguous. The CDR3 is made up of 16 amino acids. V was pared by 5 bases and J by 4 bases, with 18 bases between. CDR1 SGHAT and CDR2 FQDESV come from the germline V gene (reference sequence). DNA for the CDR3: TGTGCCAGCAGCACCGGACCGGGCCGAAATTACAATGAGCAGTTCTTC. It codes for CASSTGPGRNYNEQFF.

V usage is TRBV4-2 and J usage is TRBJ2-7; D is possibly TRBD2 (7 bases). From germline, CDR1 is LGHNA and CDR2 YNFKEQ. V shed 6 bases and J shed 4 bases, with 16 bases lying between them. CDR3 length equals 14 residues. The CDR3 coding sequence is TGTGCCAGCAGTCAACGGGGGGCGGTGTACGAGCAGTACTTC. Protein sequence: CASSQRGAVYEQYF.

In its sample, this clonotype was seen a few times. CDR3 DNA: TGCAGTGCAACTACAGGGGCCGAGCAGTACTTC. This gives the protein CSATTGAEQYF. This chain uses TRBV20-1 with TRBJ2-7, with 7 bases lining up with TRBD1. J gave up 6 bases and V 6 bases, and 5 bases lay outside the gene matches. Per the germline V gene, CDR1 is DFQATT and CDR2 is SNEGSKA (reference sequence). CDR3 length: 11 amino acids.

This clonotype was counted a single time. The chain links TRBV15 to TRBJ2-5, with 10 bases lining up with TRBD2. Germline loops: CDR1 LNHNV, CDR2 YYDKDF (reference sequence). V was pared by 0 bases and J by 5 bases, with 6 bases of the junction left unmatched. This CDR3 region has 16 residues. The CDR3 is CATSRDLAGVGETQYF. The CDR3 DNA sequence: TGTGCCACCAGCAGAGATCTAGCGGGAGTGGGGGAGACCCAGTACTTC.

This clonotype has just a few counts. The gene calls are TRBV12-3 or TRBV12-4 and TRBJ2-5; the D call may be TRBD1 or TRBD2 (5 bases each). Deletions cut 1 base from V and 5 bases from J, with 26 bases between. The CDR3 length is 19 residues. Here the CDR3 reads CASSLDRQVRLSVAETQYF. As DNA, the CDR3 is TGTGCCAGCAGTTTAGACAGGCAGGTCCGCCTGTCAGTAGCGGAGACCCAGTACTTC.

This clonotype was recorded at least ten times. CDR3 in amino acids: CASSFRPSGRSYEQYF. DNA of the CDR3: TGTGCCAGCAGCTTTCGGCCCAGCGGGAGAAGCTACGAGCAGTACTTC. The chain is built from TRBV5-5 and TRBJ2-7, with 8 bases aligning to TRBD2. V gave up 2 bases and J gave up 3 bases; unmatched junction bases: 10. The V gene's germline CDR1 is SGHKS and CDR2 YYEKEE (reference sequence). The CDR3 length is 16 residues.

This clonotype showed up many times. The rearrangement uses TRBV19 and TRBJ2-7; a weak D match, TRBD1 (6 bases). V was pared by 6 bases and J by 5 bases, with 17 bases between. This CDR3 has 14 amino acids. Germline V gene sequence: CDR1 LNHDA, CDR2 SQIVND (reference sequence). The CDR3 DNA sequence: TGTGCCAGTAGCACGACAGGCCTACGGGACGAGCAGTACTTC. This gives the protein CASSTTGLRDEQYF.

This clonotype was detected many times. V is TRBV6-1 and J is TRBJ1-1, with D possibly matching TRBD1 (5 bases). The CDR3 is 14 amino acids. V was pared by 1 base and J by 5 bases, with 11 bases between. Per the germline V gene, CDR1 is MNHNS and CDR2 is SASEGT. The CDR3 sequence: CASSEVGRDTEAFF. CDR3 nucleotides: TGTGCCAGCAGTGAAGTCGGCAGGGATACTGAAGCTTTCTTT.

This clonotype showed up just a few times. The V and J genes are TRBV25-1 and TRBJ2-5, with 11 bases fitting TRBD2. Trimming at V came to 1 base and at J to 4 bases, leaving 8 bases not matched to a gene. Germline CDR1 and CDR2: MGHDK and SYGVNS. This CDR3 contains 17 residues. The CDR3 reads CASSEFRGTSGGETQYF. The DNA for the CDR3 is TGTGCCAGCAGTGAATTTCGAGGAACTAGCGGGGGAGAGACCCAGTACTTC.

This clonotype was detected many times. The CDR3 nucleotides are TGTGCCAGCTCACCCCAAGAGACCCAGTACTTC. Encoded protein: CASSPQETQYF. This chain connects TRBV18 to TRBJ2-5; D remains unclear. There are 11 residues in the CDR3. Deletions cut 3 bases from V and 1 base from J, with 0 bases between. Germline V gene lookup returns CDR1 KGHSH and CDR2 LQKENI.

J is TRBJ2-1 and V is TRBV19; D is perhaps TRBD2 (6 bases). CDR3 length equals 15 residues. Per germline, CDR1 LNHDA and CDR2 SQIVND (reference sequence). The V end was cut by 3 bases, the J end by 7 bases, with 16 bases between. CDR3 protein: CASSIGTGAWNEQFF. Written as DNA, the CDR3 is TGTGCCAGTAGTATTGGGACTGGGGCTTGGAATGAGCAGTTCTTC. Full variable domain (missing parts from reference TRBV19 and TRBJ2-1): DGGITQSPKYLFRKEGQNVTLSCEQNLNHDAMYWYRQDPGQGLRLIYYSQIVNDFQKGDIAEGYSVSREKKESFPLTVTSAQKNPTAFYLCASSIGTGAWNEQFFGPGTRLTVL.

This clonotype showed up many times. V gene TRBV4-3 combines with J gene TRBJ1-1; 8 bases match TRBD1. CDR3 size: 14 residues. Losses at the gene ends were 3 bases for V and 3 bases for J; bases not matched to a gene: 3. Germline CDR1 reads LGHNA; CDR2 reads YSLEER. In DNA form, the CDR3 reads TGCGCCAGCAGCCAGGTACAGGGGGACACTGAAGCTTTCTTT. Its protein product is CASSQVQGDTEAFF.

This clonotype was seen a few times. The rearrangement links TRBV5-1 to TRBJ2-5; possibly TRBD2 for D (6 bases). Between the trimmed V and J ends, which lost 0 bases and 4 bases, there was a span of 10 bases. Germline V gene sequence: CDR1 SGHRS, CDR2 YFSETQ. CDR3 length: 14 residues. CDR3 sequence (DNA): TGCGCCAGCAGCTTGGCCGGCGGGACAGAGACCCAGTACTTC. It is translated as CASSLAGGTETQYF. The full variable domain, rest sourced from reference TRBV5-1 and TRBJ2-5, is KAGVTQTPRYLIKTRGQQVTLSCSPISGHRSVSWYQQTPGQGLQFLFEYFSETQRNKGNFPGRFSGRQFSNSRSEMNVSTLELGDSALYLCASSLAGGTETQYFGPGTRLLVL.

This clonotype was picked up a small number of times. The chain is built from TRBV20-1 and TRBJ2-1; TRBD2 matches 10 bases. Germline CDR1 reads DFQATT; CDR2 reads SNEGSKA (reference sequence). The CDR3 extends over 15 amino acids. V dropped 0 bases and J dropped 8; count of bases not matched to a gene: 7. CDR3 sequence: CSARDLAGVGDEQFF. CDR3 DNA sequence: TGCAGTGCTAGAGATCTAGCGGGGGTGGGCGATGAGCAGTTCTTC.